This T cell receptor (beta chain) was recovered during a study of early T cells in non-severe SARS-CoV-2 infection. Study-level background: Sequencing used unsorted whole-blood bulk RNA, so chains lack pairing.

Individual cDNA molecules carried attached unique molecular identifiers. TCRdb re-called the 5' RACE reads with MiXCR, one entry per CDR3 protein. The table shows fewer than 65,000 distinct CDR3 sequences, with around 9.3% occurring only once. The sample holds many counts of this clonotype. CDR3 length: 13 residues. CDR1 and CDR2 (germline): SQVTM, ANQGSEA. V gave up 2 bases and J gave up 10 bases, with 17 bases separating them. The rearrangement uses TRBV29-1 and TRBJ1-1; D is possibly TRBD1 (5 bases). Sequenced material: whole blood. The clonotype originates from an adult who was a healthcare worker with PCR-confirmed SARS-CoV-2 infection or an uninfected control (not recorded which). CDR3 DNA sequence: TGCAGCGTTGAACCTAATCGAGGGGTTGGAGCTTTCTTT. It codes for CSVEPNRGVGAFF.